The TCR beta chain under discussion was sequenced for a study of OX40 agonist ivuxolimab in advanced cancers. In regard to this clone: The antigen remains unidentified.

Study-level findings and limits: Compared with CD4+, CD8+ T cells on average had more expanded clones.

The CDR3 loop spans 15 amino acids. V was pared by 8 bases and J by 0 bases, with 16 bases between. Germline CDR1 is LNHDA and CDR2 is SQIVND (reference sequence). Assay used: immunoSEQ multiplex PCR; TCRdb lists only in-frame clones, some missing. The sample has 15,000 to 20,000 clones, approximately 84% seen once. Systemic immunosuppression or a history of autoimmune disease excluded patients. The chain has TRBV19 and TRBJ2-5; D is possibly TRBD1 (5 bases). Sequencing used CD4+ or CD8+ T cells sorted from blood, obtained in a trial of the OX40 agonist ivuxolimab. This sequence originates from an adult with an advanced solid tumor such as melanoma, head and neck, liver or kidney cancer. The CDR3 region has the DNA TGTGCCAGTGGTACTCGAACAGGCCACCAAGAGACCCAGTACTTC. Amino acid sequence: CASGTRTGHQETQYF.